The 6 T cell receptor beta chains listed next were all sequenced from one sample in a study of control samples from healthy donors and cancer patients. The repertoire was sequenced with immunoSEQ multiplex PCR; TCRdb's copy has only in-frame clones and lacks some. This sample has approximately 140,000 clones, with approximately 93% found just once. The sequenced sample consisted of blood. The receptor set was obtained from a man between 18 and 35 years old in good health.

The V call is TRBV6-6, the J call TRBJ2-3, with D possibly matching TRBD2 (6 bases). CDR1 is MNHNY, CDR2 SVGAGI, per germline (reference sequence). Trimming shortened V by 4 bases and J by 1 base, and 6 bases separated the two germline ends. There are 13 residues in the CDR3. CDR3 DNA sequence: TGTGCCAGCAGTTGGGGGGGCACAGATACGCAGTATTTT. Translating gives CASSWGGTDTQYF.

The V gene is TRBV19, the J gene TRBJ2-3; 9 bases map to TRBD1. Unmatched junction bases numbered 5, after V lost 6 bases and J lost 4 bases. The CDR3 length is 14 residues. CDR1 and CDR2 from the germline V gene are LNHDA and SQIVND (reference sequence). CDR3 sequence: CASSTGGFADTQYF. The CDR3 DNA sequence: TGTGCCAGTAGCACAGGGGGCTTCGCAGATACGCAGTATTTT.

The chain carries TRBV13 and TRBJ2-7; D ambiguous. The CDR3 contains 15 residues. V was trimmed by 1 base and J by 8 bases, leaving 18 bases between them. Germline assignment: CDR1 PRHDT and CDR2 FYEKMQ (reference sequence). The CDR3 loop is CASSLEGSTAAKQYF. CDR3 sequence (DNA): TGTGCCAGCAGCTTAGAGGGATCAACGGCCGCGAAGCAGTACTTC. Full variable domain (missing parts from reference TRBV13 and TRBJ2-7): AAGVIQSPRHLIKEKRETATLKCYPIPRHDTVYWYQQGPGQDPQFLISFYEKMQSDKGSIPDRFSAQQFSDYHSELNMSSLELGDSALYFCASSLEGSTAAKQYFGPGTRLTVT.

V gene TRBV10-3 combines with J gene TRBJ2-7, with 10 bases that match TRBD1. This CDR3 is built from 15 residues. Germline V gene sequence: CDR1 ENHRY, CDR2 SYGVKD. V gave up 5 bases and J gave up 5 bases; unmatched junction bases: 9. The CDR3 spells CAISPLGTGDHEQYF. In DNA form, the CDR3 reads TGTGCCATCAGTCCCCTGGGGACAGGGGACCACGAGCAGTACTTC.

The chain carries TRBV3-1 (or the pseudogene TRBV3-2) and TRBJ2-1; D gene ambiguous. The V gene lost 0 bases and the J gene lost 3 bases, with 12 bases spanning the gap. There are 16 residues in the CDR3. Germline lookup yields CDR1 LGHDT and CDR2 YNNKEL (reference sequence). Written as DNA, the CDR3 is TGTGCCAGCAGCCAAGAATGGCCACGCAACTACAATGAGCAGTTCTTC. Amino acids: CASSQEWPRNYNEQFF.

The chain employs TRBV11-2 and TRBJ2-4; TRBD2 is a possible D gene (5 bases). This CDR3 is 17 amino acids long. Trimming took 0 bases from V and 10 from J, leaving 22 bases between them. CDR1 is SGHAT and CDR2 is FQNNGV in the germline V gene. The DNA of the CDR3 is TGTGCCAGCAGCTTAGATGCAGTGGCCGGGCAATGGAGGATTCAGTACTTC. This encodes CASSLDAVAGQWRIQYF.